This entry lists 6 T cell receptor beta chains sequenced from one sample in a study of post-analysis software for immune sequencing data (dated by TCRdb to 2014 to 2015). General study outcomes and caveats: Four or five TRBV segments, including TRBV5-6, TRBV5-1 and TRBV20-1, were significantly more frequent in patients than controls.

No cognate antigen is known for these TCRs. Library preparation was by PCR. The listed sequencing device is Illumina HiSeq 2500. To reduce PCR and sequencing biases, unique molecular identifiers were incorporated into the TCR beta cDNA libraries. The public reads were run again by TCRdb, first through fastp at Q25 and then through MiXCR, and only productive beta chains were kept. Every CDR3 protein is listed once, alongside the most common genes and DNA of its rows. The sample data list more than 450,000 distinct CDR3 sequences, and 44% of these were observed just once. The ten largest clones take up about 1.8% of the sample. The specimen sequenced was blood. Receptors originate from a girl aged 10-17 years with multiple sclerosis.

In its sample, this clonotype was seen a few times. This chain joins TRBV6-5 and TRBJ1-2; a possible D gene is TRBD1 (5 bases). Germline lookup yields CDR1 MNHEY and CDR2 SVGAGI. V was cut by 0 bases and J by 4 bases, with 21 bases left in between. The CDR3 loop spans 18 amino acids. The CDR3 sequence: CASSYSRRQGGPRYGYTF. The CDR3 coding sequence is TGTGCCAGCAGTTACTCAAGGCGGCAGGGAGGTCCCCGCTATGGCTACACCTTC.

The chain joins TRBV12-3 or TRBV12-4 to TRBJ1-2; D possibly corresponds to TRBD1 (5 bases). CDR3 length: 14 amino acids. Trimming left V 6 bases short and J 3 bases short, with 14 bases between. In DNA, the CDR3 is TGTGCCAGCAGCCCTGACAGAGCTGACTATGGCTACACCTTC. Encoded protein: CASSPDRADYGYTF.

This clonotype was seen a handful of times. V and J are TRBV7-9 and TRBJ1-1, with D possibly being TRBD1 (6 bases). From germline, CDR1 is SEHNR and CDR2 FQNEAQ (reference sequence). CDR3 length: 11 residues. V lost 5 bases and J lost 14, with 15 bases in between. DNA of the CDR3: TGTGCCAGCAGCCGTGGACAGTCGCCCTTCTTT. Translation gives CASSRGQSPFF.

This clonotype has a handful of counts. The CDR3 region has the DNA TGTGCCAGCAGTCCCATGTGGGGGAGATACGAGCAGTACTTC. It specifies CASSPMWGRYEQYF. The chain recombines TRBV12-3 or TRBV12-4 with TRBJ2-7, with D possibly called TRBD1 or TRBD2 (5 bases each). The V gene lost 5 bases and the J gene lost 4 bases, with 15 bases spanning the gap. The CDR3 is 14 residues long.

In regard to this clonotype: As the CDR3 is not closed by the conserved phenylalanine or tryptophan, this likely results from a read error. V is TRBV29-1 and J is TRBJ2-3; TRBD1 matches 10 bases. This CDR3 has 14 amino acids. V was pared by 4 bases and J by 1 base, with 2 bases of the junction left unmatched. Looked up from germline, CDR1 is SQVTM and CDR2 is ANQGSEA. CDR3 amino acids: CSVVTGGGTDTQYC. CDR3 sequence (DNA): TGCAGCGTTGTGACAGGGGGCGGCACAGATACGCAGTATTGT.

CDR3 region: CASQRGGEKLFF. CDR3 sequence (DNA): TGTGCCAGCCAACGAGGAGGTGAAAAACTGTTTTTT. The chain couples TRBV12-3 or TRBV12-4 to TRBJ1-4, with D hard to call. The CDR3 totals 12 residues. V lost 8 bases and J 7 bases, leaving 11 bases between the germline ends.